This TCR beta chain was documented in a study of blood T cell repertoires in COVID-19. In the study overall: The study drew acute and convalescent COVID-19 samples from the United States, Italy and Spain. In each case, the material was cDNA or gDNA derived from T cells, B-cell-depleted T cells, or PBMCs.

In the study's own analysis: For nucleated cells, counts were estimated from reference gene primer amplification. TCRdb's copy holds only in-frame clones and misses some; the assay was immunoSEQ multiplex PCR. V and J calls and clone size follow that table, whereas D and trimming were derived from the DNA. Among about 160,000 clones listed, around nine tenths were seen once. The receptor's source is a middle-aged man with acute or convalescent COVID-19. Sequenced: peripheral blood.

The CDR3 nucleotides are TGTGCCACCGCAGGACTAGCGGGCGGTAAAAACATTCAGTACTTC. This sequence encodes CATAGLAGGKNIQYF. The chain recombines TRBV19 with TRBJ2-4, with TRBD2 matching over 11 bases. Germline V gene sequence: CDR1 LNHDA, CDR2 SQIVND (reference sequence). Losses at the gene ends were 10 bases for V and 4 bases for J; bases not matched to a gene: 9. CDR3 length: 15 residues. Looking up the rest from reference TRBV19 and TRBJ2-4 gives the full variable domain: DGGITQSPKYLFRKEGQNVTLSCEQNLNHDAMYWYRQDPGQGLRLIYYSQIVNDFQKGDIAEGYSVSREKKESFPLTVTSAQKNPTAFYLCATAGLAGGKNIQYFGAGTRLSVL.